Listed below are T cell receptor beta chains from one sample, sequenced in a study of cytotoxic CD8 clonotypes in ibrutinib-treated CLL. Produced via immunoSEQ multiplex PCR; TCRdb's table is partial and in-frame only. In the table there are tens of thousands of clones, approximately 54% of which are singletons. Sequencing was performed on PBMCs, taken at disease progression, from a patient treated with ibrutinib. The receptors originated from a human donor with chronic lymphocytic leukemia. CDR3s include the opening cysteine and the closing phenylalanine or tryptophan. A D gene is named only where the DNA matches it firmly. Expanded clones get a size class; other rows say once, few or many, or leave the size out.

size: NA; J: TRBJ1-4; D: TRBD1; V: TRBV28; DNA: TGTGCCAGCAGTCTACAGGGGAGGAATGAAAAACTGTTTTTT; CDR3: CASSLQGRNEKLFF
size: many; J: TRBJ2-1; D: TRBD1; V: TRBV7-9; DNA: TGTGCCAGCAGCATTACCGTGGGACAGTCCTACAATGAGCAGTTCTTC; CDR3: CASSITVGQSYNEQFF
size: NA; J: TRBJ1-4; D: NA; V: TRBV6-1; DNA: TGTGCCAGCAGTGAGCCAGGGCGGACTAATGAAAAACTGTTTTTT; CDR3: CASSEPGRTNEKLFF
size: NA; J: TRBJ1-2; D: TRBD1; V: TRBV5-4; DNA: TGTGCCAGCAGCCGAGCGTCCGGGACAGGGGTTCTTCGGGGCTACACCTTC; CDR3: CASSRASGTGVLRGYTF
size: NA; J: TRBJ1-6; D: NA; V: TRBV30; DNA: TGTGCCTGGAGTGTAGGGTGGGCTCCTGTCCACTTT; CDR3: CAWSVGWAPVHF
size: many; J: TRBJ1-2; D: TRBD1; V: TRBV4-2; DNA: TGTGCCAGCAGCCAACTTCAGGGGGCCAAGGGAGGCTACACCTTC; CDR3: CASSQLQGAKGGYTF
size: many; J: TRBJ1-2; D: NA; V: TRBV20-1; DNA: TGCAGTGCTAGAAAAGCCTATGGCTACACCTTC; CDR3: CSARKAYGYTF
size: few; J: TRBJ2-7; D: NA; V: TRBV2; DNA: TGTGCCAGCAGTGAATTACAACAGCAGTACTTC; CDR3: CASSELQQQYF
size: NA; J: TRBJ1-3; D: TRBD1; V: TRBV25-1; DNA: TGTGCCAGCAGCTACTCGTCCGGGAGGGGGCAAAGAAACACCATATATTTT; CDR3: CASSYSSGRGQRNTIYF
size: NA; J: TRBJ2-7; D: TRBD1; V: TRBV6-5; DNA: TGTGCCAGCAGTTACTCTGGGACAGGGAGCTCCTACGAGCAGTACTTC; CDR3: CASSYSGTGSSYEQYF
size: NA; J: TRBJ1-4; D: TRBD1; V: TRBV18; DNA: TGTGCCAGCTCACCTACACGGGCAGGGGGCAACGAAAAACTGTTTTTT; CDR3: CASSPTRAGGNEKLFF
size: few; J: TRBJ1-6; D: NA; V: TRBV30; DNA: TGTGCCTGGGACAGAGAAAATTCACCCCTCCACTTT; CDR3: CAWDRENSPLHF
size: NA; J: TRBJ2-1; D: TRBD1; V: TRBV7-9; DNA: TGTGCCAGCAGGGGGACAGGAAGCTCCTACAATGAGCAGTTCTTC; CDR3: CASRGTGSSYNEQFF
size: NA; J: TRBJ2-7; D: NA; V: TRBV14; DNA: TGTGCCAGCAGCCAAGACTACGAGCAGTACTTC; CDR3: CASSQDYEQYF
size: few; J: TRBJ1-2; D: TRBD1; V: TRBV11-1; DNA: TGTGCCAGCAGCGGTCGACAGGGAGGCTATGGCTACACCTTC; CDR3: CASSGRQGGYGYTF
size: many; J: TRBJ2-5; D: TRBD2; V: TRBV5-1; DNA: TGCGCCAGCAACCCTAGCGGGGGGGCAGGAGAGACCCAGTACTTC; CDR3: CASNPSGGAGETQYF
size: NA; J: TRBJ2-1; D: NA; V: TRBV30; DNA: TGTGCCTGGAGTCATATGTACAATGAGCAGTTCTTC; CDR3: CAWSHMYNEQFF
size: NA; J: TRBJ2-1; D: TRBD1; V: TRBV5-1; DNA: TGCGCCAGCAGCATCGGACAGGTCTCGAGCTCCTACAATGAGCAGTTCTTC; CDR3: CASSIGQVSSSYNEQFF
size: NA; J: TRBJ2-5; D: TRBD1; V: TRBV7-6; DNA: TGTGCCAGCAGCCAGGGGACAGCTCAAGAGACCCAGTACTTC; CDR3: CASSQGTAQETQYF
size: NA; J: TRBJ1-3; D: NA; V: TRBV7-2; DNA: TGTGCCAGCAGCTTAGATAGCAGGGCTGGAAACACCATATATTTT; CDR3: CASSLDSRAGNTIYF
size: NA; J: TRBJ1-2; D: NA; V: TRBV14; DNA: TGTGCCAGCAGCCAAGCGGGTCACTATGGCTACACCTTC; CDR3: CASSQAGHYGYTF
size: once; J: TRBJ2-7; D: NA; V: TRBV30; DNA: TGTGCCTGGAGCCCCTGGGGAGGGGGCGGCGAGCAGTACTTC; CDR3: CAWSPWGGGGEQYF
size: once; J: TRBJ2-2; D: NA; V: TRBV4-3; DNA: TGCGCCAGCAGCCAAGATTACGGGGCTGAGAGTTTGTTCGGTGCCGGGGAGCTGTTTTTT; CDR3: CASSQDYGAESLFGAGELFF
size: NA; J: TRBJ2-5; D: NA; V: TRBV5-1; DNA: TGCGCCAGCAGCTTGGCGGGAGACGTGTGGGAGACCCAGTACTTC; CDR3: CASSLAGDVWETQYF
size: NA; J: TRBJ1-2; D: TRBD1; V: TRBV19; DNA: TGTGCCAGTAGTATAGGGACAGGGAATTATGGCTACACCTTC; CDR3: CASSIGTGNYGYTF
size: NA; J: TRBJ1-1; D: NA; V: TRBV6-5; DNA: TGTGCCAGCAGTTCGGGACGCGGAGCTTTCTTT; CDR3: CASSSGRGAFF
size: NA; J: TRBJ1-4; D: NA; V: TRBV18; DNA: TGTGCCAGCTCACCCCGCCGGGGTGATGGTGAAAAACTGTTTTTT; CDR3: CASSPRRGDGEKLFF
size: few; J: TRBJ2-3; D: NA; V: TRBV20-1; DNA: TGCAGTAGCGAATACACAGATACGCAGTATTTT; CDR3: CSSEYTDTQYF
size: many; J: TRBJ1-1; D: NA; V: TRBV5-1; DNA: TGCGCCAGCAGCCCGGGGGAGGGGCGGACTGAAGCTTTCTTT; CDR3: CASSPGEGRTEAFF
size: NA; J: TRBJ1-1; D: NA; V: TRBV6-5; DNA: TGTGCCAGCAGTACCCAGGGGATGAACACTGAAGCTTTCTTT; CDR3: CASSTQGMNTEAFF
size: few; J: TRBJ2-7; D: NA; V: TRBV27; DNA: TGTGCCAGCAGTTTCCGCGAGGGACGCGAGCAGTACTTC; CDR3: CASSFREGREQYF
size: NA; J: TRBJ2-7; D: NA; V: TRBV2; DNA: TGTGCCACTCGGAGCCTTTCCTACGAGCAGTACTTC; CDR3: CATRSLSYEQYF
size: NA; J: TRBJ1-5; D: TRBD1; V: TRBV2; DNA: TGTGCCAGCAGCGGGCAGGGGGCGACGGGTCAGCCCCAGCATTTT; CDR3: CASSGQGATGQPQHF
size: NA; J: TRBJ1-3; D: NA; V: TRBV21-1; DNA: TGTGCCAGCAGCAAAGAGACAGGGAGCTCTGGAAACACCATATATTTT; CDR3: CASSKETGSSGNTIYF
size: NA; J: TRBJ1-1; D: NA; V: TRBV4-1; DNA: TGCGCCAGCAACTACCCGGGCCTTAGGCCCCGAATGAACACTGAAGCTTTCTTT; CDR3: CASNYPGLRPRMNTEAFF
size: NA; J: TRBJ1-1; D: TRBD1; V: TRBV29-1; DNA: TGCAGCGTTGAGGACAGGGGGCCACCTGAAGCTTTCTTT; CDR3: CSVEDRGPPEAFF
size: NA; J: TRBJ2-7; D: NA; V: TRBV27; DNA: TGTGCCAGCAGTATGCCAGGGTTTCGCGAGCAGTACTTC; CDR3: CASSMPGFREQYF
size: few; J: TRBJ2-7; D: TRBD1; V: TRBV19; DNA: TGTGCCAGTAGTCAACAGGGGAACCCCTACGAGCAGTACTTC; CDR3: CASSQQGNPYEQYF
size: few; J: TRBJ2-3; D: NA; V: TRBV7-3; DNA: TGTGCCAGCAGCTTGTTAAACACAGATACGCAGTATTTT; CDR3: CASSLLNTDTQYF
size: NA; J: TRBJ2-3; D: NA; V: TRBV9; DNA: TGTGCCAGCAGCGGTGGGGGGACAGATACGCAGTATTTT; CDR3: CASSGGGTDTQYF
size: NA; J: TRBJ2-2; D: NA; V: TRBV19; DNA: TGTGCCAGTAGTCCCCGAGGAGGTGGGGAGCTGTTTTTT; CDR3: CASSPRGGGELFF
size: NA; J: TRBJ2-3; D: TRBD2; V: TRBV2; DNA: TGTGCCAGCAGCGCGATAACTAGCGGCCTCCCAGATACGCAGTATTTT; CDR3: CASSAITSGLPDTQYF
size: once; J: TRBJ2-7; D: NA; V: TRBV6-5; DNA: TGTGCCAGCAGTTTCGGGACGGAGGCCTACGAGCAGTACTTC; CDR3: CASSFGTEAYEQYF
size: NA; J: TRBJ1-1; D: NA; V: TRBV28; DNA: NA; CDR3: CASSSSWGEGRTEAFF
size: NA; J: TRBJ2-3; D: TRBD2; V: TRBV9; DNA: TGTGCCAGCAGCGCCAGCGGGGGCGCAGATACGCAGTATTTT; CDR3: CASSASGGADTQYF
size: NA; J: TRBJ2-1; D: TRBD2; V: TRBV27; DNA: TGTGCCAGCAGTTTTAAAGCGGGGATTCTTTACAATGAGCAGTTCTTC; CDR3: CASSFKAGILYNEQFF
size: NA; J: TRBJ2-5; D: TRBD1; V: TRBV5-1; DNA: TGCGCCAGCAGCTTGCTCGGGACAGGGGCCCAAGAGACCCAGTACTTC; CDR3: CASSLLGTGAQETQYF
size: NA; J: TRBJ1-4; D: NA; V: TRBV28; DNA: TGTGCCGTAGTAGGGGCAACTAATGAAAAACTGTTTTTT; CDR3: CAVVGATNEKLFF
size: NA; J: TRBJ2-7; D: TRBD2; V: TRBV19; DNA: TGTGCCAGTAGTATAGGTCTAGCGGGAGACGAGCAGTACTTC; CDR3: CASSIGLAGDEQYF
size: once; J: TRBJ2-5; D: NA; V: TRBV11-2; DNA: TGTGCCAGCGGAGGGGAGACCCAGTACTTC; CDR3: CASGGETQYF
size: NA; J: TRBJ2-5; D: TRBD2; V: TRBV5-4; DNA: TGTGCCAGCAGCTTGGCCGGGAGCGGGGGGCCCCAAGAGACCCAGTACTTC; CDR3: CASSLAGSGGPQETQYF
size: NA; J: TRBJ1-2; D: NA; V: TRBV18; DNA: TGTGCCAGCTCACCAACGATGACAGGCTCCTTTCATGGCTACACCTTC; CDR3: CASSPTMTGSFHGYTF
size: once; J: TRBJ1-4; D: TRBD1; V: TRBV29-1; DNA: TGCAGCGGTAACCGGGACAGGGATGAAAAACTGTTTTTT; CDR3: CSGNRDRDEKLFF
size: NA; J: TRBJ2-7; D: TRBD2; V: TRBV2; DNA: TGTGCCAGCAGTGATCCCGGACTAGCGGGAGGGCCTGGGCCCTACGAGCAGTACTTC; CDR3: CASSDPGLAGGPGPYEQYF
size: NA; J: TRBJ2-5; D: NA; V: TRBV20-1; DNA: TGCAGTGCTAGTGGCGCGTCCCAGTACTTC; CDR3: CSASGASQYF
size: few; J: TRBJ2-7; D: TRBD2; V: TRBV4-3; DNA: TGCGCCAGCAGCCGGGATCGAGGACTAGCGGGAGAAGAGCAGTACTTC; CDR3: CASSRDRGLAGEEQYF
size: few; J: TRBJ2-7; D: TRBD1; V: TRBV6-8; DNA: TGTGCCAGCAGCTGGGACAGGACCAACGAGCAGTACTTC; CDR3: CASSWDRTNEQYF
size: NA; J: TRBJ2-1; D: NA; V: TRBV9; DNA: TGTGCCAGCAGCGTAGGGACAGCTGAGCAGTTCTTC; CDR3: CASSVGTAEQFF
size: few; J: TRBJ2-2; D: NA; V: TRBV29-1; DNA: TGCAGCGTTGAGTCAGGGCCGGCCGGGGAGCTGTTTTTT; CDR3: CSVESGPAGELFF
size: NA; J: TRBJ2-5; D: NA; V: TRBV28; DNA: TGTGCCAGCAGTTTATTAGGGGGGCAGGGTTACCAAGAGACCCAGTACTTC; CDR3: CASSLLGGQGYQETQYF